This T cell receptor (beta chain) was identified during a study of T cells in Graves' hyperthyroidism and ophthalmopathy. TCR beta CDR3 regions were amplified from RNA transcripts. First-round RT-PCR of the TCR CDR3 relied on the HTBI primer set. TCRdb fed the multiplex PCR reads into MiXCR, producing one record per CDR3 protein. The data show about 380,000 distinct CDR3 sequences, with around an eighth seen just once and 20% to 25% held by the top ten. General study findings and limits: Onset of ophthalmopathy came a median roughly 6 months after the model predicted it.

Clinical symptoms, serum thyroxine and TRAb, thyroid ultrasound and orbital computed tomography together formed the diagnostic basis. The sample, blood from the first hyperthyroidism diagnosis, precedes any ophthalmopathy symptoms. This clonotype was counted many times. Antigen: not known. Sequencing input: blood. The receptor's source is a man between 25 and 39 years old with Graves' hyperthyroidism that later progressed to Graves' ophthalmopathy.

The CDR3: CASSFFNTGLRALHF. As DNA, the CDR3 is TGTGCCAGCAGTTTTTTCAACACAGGTCTTAGGGCCCTCCACTTT. The gene calls are TRBV27 and TRBJ1-6; D is perhaps TRBD1 (5 bases). Trimming pared 3 bases from V and 14 bases from J, leaving 20 bases between. The CDR3 covers 15 residues. Germline assignment: CDR1 MNHEY and CDR2 SMNVEV (reference sequence).